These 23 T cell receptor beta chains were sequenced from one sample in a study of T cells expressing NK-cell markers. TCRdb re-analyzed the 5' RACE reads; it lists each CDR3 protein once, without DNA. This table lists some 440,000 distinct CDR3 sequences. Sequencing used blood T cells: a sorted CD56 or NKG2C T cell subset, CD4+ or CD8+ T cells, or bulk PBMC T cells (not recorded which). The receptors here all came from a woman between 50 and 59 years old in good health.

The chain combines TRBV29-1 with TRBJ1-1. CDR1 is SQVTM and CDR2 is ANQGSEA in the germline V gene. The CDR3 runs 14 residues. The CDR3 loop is CSVESHSVNTEAFF.

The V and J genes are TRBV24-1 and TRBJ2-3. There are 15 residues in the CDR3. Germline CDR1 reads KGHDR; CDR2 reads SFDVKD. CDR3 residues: CATSDFAGMTDTQYF.

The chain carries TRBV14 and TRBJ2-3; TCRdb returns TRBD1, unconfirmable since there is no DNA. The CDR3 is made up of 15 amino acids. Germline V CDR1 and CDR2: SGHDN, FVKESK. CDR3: CASSPATGQGDTQYF. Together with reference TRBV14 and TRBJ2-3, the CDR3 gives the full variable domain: EAGVTQFPSHSVIEKGQTVTLRCDPISGHDNLYWYRRVMGKEIKFLLHFVKESKQDESGMPNNRFLAERTGGTYSTLKVQPAELEDSGVYFCASSPATGQGDTQYFGPGTRLTVL.

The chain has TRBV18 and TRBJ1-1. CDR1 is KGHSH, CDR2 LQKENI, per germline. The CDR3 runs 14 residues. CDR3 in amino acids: CASSPPTASPEAFF. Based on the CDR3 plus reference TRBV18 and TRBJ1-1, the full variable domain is NAGVMQNPRHLVRRRGQEARLRCSPMKGHSHVYWYRQLPEEGLKFMVYLQKENIIDESGMPKERFSAEFPKEGPSILRIQQVVRGDSAAYFCASSPPTASPEAFFGQGTRLTVV.

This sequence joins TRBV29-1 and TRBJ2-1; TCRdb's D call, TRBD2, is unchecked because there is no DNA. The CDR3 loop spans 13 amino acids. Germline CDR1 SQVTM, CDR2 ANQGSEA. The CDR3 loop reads CSVRLAGDNEQFF.

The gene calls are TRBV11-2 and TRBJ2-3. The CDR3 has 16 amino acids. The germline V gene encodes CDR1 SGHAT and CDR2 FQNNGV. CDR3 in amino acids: CASSFRPPTYTDTQYF.

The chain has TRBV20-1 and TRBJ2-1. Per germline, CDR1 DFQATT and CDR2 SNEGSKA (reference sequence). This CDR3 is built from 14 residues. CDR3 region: CSADIGQATGEQFF.

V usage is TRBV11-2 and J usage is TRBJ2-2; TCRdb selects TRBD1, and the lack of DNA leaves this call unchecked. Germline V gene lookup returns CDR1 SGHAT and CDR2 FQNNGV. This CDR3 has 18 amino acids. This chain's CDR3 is CASSLGRGRGPNTGELFF.

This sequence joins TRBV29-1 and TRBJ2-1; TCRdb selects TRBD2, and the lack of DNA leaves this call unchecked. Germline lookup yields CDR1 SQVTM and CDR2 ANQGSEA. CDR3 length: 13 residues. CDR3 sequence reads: CSVVGLGDNEQFF.

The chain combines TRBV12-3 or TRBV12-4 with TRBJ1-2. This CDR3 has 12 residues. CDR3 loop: CASRGGGYGYTF.

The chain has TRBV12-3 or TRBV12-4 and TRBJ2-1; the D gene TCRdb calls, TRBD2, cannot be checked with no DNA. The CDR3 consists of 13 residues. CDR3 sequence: CASSFDWRDEQFF.

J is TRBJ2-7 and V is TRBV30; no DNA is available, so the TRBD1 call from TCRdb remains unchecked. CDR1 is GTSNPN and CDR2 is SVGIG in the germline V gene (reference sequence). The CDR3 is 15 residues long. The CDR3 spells CAWSGGPVQGYEQYF.

The CDR3 is CASSQPLGFNEQFF. The chain combines TRBV4-1 with TRBJ2-1. Germline V CDR1 and CDR2: MGHRA, YSYEKL. There are 14 residues in the CDR3.

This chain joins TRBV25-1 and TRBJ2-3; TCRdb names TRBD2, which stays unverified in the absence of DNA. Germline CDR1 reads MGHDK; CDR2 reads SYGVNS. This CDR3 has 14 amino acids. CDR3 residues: CASKKREDQYTQYF.

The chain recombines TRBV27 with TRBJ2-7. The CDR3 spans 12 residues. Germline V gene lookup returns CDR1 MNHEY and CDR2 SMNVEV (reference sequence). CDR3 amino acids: CASRTTNYEQYF.

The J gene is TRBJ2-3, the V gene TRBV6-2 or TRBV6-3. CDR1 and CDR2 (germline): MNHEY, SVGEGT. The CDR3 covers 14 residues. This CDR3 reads CASSSAASPDTQYF.

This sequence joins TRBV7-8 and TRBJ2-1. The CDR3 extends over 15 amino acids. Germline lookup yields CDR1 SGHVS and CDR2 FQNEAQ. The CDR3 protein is CASSFDPPSYNEQFF.

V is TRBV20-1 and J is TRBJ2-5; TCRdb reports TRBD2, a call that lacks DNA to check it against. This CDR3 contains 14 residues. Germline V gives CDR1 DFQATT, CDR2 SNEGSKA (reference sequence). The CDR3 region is CSAGLAGEGETQYF.

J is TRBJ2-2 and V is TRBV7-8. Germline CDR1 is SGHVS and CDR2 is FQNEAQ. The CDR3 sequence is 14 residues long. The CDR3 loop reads CASSLALAAGELFF.

This chain's CDR3 is CASSQQGGSNEKLFF. The gene calls are TRBV5-1 and TRBJ1-4; checking the TCRdb D call of TRBD1 is not possible without DNA. The germline V gene encodes CDR1 SGHRS and CDR2 YFSETQ. The CDR3 runs to 15 residues.

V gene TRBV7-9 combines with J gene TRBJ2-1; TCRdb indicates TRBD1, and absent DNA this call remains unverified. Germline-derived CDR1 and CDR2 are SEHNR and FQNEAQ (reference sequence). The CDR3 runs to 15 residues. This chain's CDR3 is CASSFTTGGSDEQFF.

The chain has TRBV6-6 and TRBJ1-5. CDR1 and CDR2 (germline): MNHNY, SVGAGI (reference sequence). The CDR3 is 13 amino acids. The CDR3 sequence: CASSQRKEQPQHF.

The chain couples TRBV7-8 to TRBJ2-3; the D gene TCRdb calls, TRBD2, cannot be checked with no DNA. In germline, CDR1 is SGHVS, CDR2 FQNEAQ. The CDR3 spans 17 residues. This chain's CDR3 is CASSPRLAGERTDTQYF.